This is a list of T cell receptor beta chains from one sample in a study of technical replicates of blood from a handful of donors. Using immunoSEQ multiplex PCR, the repertoire was profiled, and TCRdb retains in-frame clones only, with some absent. The table includes about 66,000 clones, over 75% detected once. Sequencing was carried out using PBMCs. Receptors were obtained from a human donor in good health. Some clones in this sample may be carry-over from other donors' samples. The CDR3 runs from the conserved cysteine through the conserved F or W.

CASSHITGGLGYGYTF,TRBV4-3,TRBJ1-2
CASSYGRDRQETQYF,TRBV6-6,TRBJ2-5
CASSGTGGVYEQYF,TRBV2,TRBJ2-7
CASSLAIPWSDGYTF,TRBV7-9,TRBJ1-2
CASRGGTSGGPNSYNEQFF,TRBV2,TRBJ2-1
CASSPLGSFGNEQFF,TRBV7-9,TRBJ2-1
CASSLGGTGGGTEAFF,TRBV7-2,TRBJ1-1
CASSLDRVANEKLFF,TRBV7-2,TRBJ1-4
CASRRNGLYEQYF,TRBV7-2,TRBJ2-7
CASRAGTGMYEQYF,TRBV23-1,TRBJ2-7
CASNQLGEQYF,TRBV11-2,TRBJ2-7
CASSESLAWTDTQYF,TRBV5-1,TRBJ2-3
CASSSMTGGTEAFF,TRBV7-9,TRBJ1-1
CASSGGNFAGGEQFF,TRBV9,TRBJ2-1
CASSLRLAYSYEQYF,TRBV5-4,TRBJ2-7
CASGADRSEKLFF,TRBV19,TRBJ1-4
CASSGAPGLFYNEQFF,TRBV19,TRBJ2-1
CASSLGGDRGNSPLHF,TRBV5-4,TRBJ1-6
CASSPPGLDTQYF,TRBV7-2,TRBJ2-3
CASRTGLAVYEQYF,TRBV5-1,TRBJ2-7
CASTERRLSGNTIYF,TRBV2,TRBJ1-3
CASSVQGINSPLHF,TRBV7-2,TRBJ1-6
CASTNGGGTEAFF,TRBV7-9,TRBJ1-1
CASLRDAGYQETQYF,TRBV7-9,TRBJ2-5
CASSETLAGAYEQYF,TRBV2,TRBJ2-7
CASSYSRASGGETQYF,TRBV6-5,TRBJ2-5
CASSMISAADSPLHF,TRBV19,TRBJ1-6
CAISESIGQTPHEQYF,TRBV10-3,TRBJ2-7
CASSESSGGVSYEQYF,TRBV18,TRBJ2-7
CASSDGRGWPYGYTF,TRBV6-4,TRBJ1-2
CASSQAAGRRGYTF,TRBV4-2,TRBJ1-2
CASSPHRGQSAEAFF,TRBV6-5,TRBJ1-1
CSVDTRTSGATDTQYF,TRBV29-1,TRBJ2-3
CASSLGLGGSADTQYF,TRBV19,TRBJ2-3
CASSPEGAPRGGYTF,TRBV6-6,TRBJ1-2
CASSYPGQNLKLFF,TRBV2,TRBJ1-4
CASSFLRGDTQYF,TRBV7-2,TRBJ2-3
CASSLLRGRSNQPQHF,TRBV19,TRBJ1-5
CASSRGDSYNSPLHF,TRBV19,TRBJ1-6
CASSAASGVYNEQFF,TRBV7-9,TRBJ2-1
CASSLGGGGRAAEQYF,TRBV7-2,TRBJ2-7
CASSNSTGVNEQYF,TRBV6-4,TRBJ2-7
CASSLYTSVPPNEQFF,TRBV5-6,TRBJ2-1
CASSLTPLAGGQNTQYF,TRBV7-3,TRBJ2-3
CAISASYLNYGYTF,TRBV10-3,TRBJ1-2
CASSPSAAYQETQYF,TRBV11-1,TRBJ2-5
CASSPGQGANGGYEQYF,TRBV18,TRBJ2-7
CASSIPGTSTSTDTQYF,TRBV7-9,TRBJ2-3
CASSFGDKTYNEQFF,TRBV13,TRBJ2-1
CASSLAPGQGARGYTF,TRBV7-2,TRBJ1-2
CASSIGLLLHF,TRBV19,TRBJ1-6